This T cell receptor beta chain originates from a study of beta chain features in type 1 diabetes. The overall study: Age, gender and cell yields were alike across patients and healthy donors. All samples together contributed about 100,000,000 sorted cells for examination. Whole-study results and caveats: Reduced insertions and increased deletions marked VDJ junctions in type 1 diabetes patients.

Purity exceeding 95% was reached by all sorted populations. This clone was detected only a few times. Its antigen remains unidentified. The V gene's germline CDR1 is LGHNT and CDR2 FRNRAP. The germline V and J ends were trimmed by 3 bases and 1 base, with 3 bases remaining between them. There are 13 residues in the CDR3. Sequencing targeted expressed TCRB transcripts, as all isolated RNA had been reverse transcribed. Measured with immunoSEQ multiplex PCR; TCRdb has only the in-frame clones, and not every one. The sample consists of roughly 370,000 clones, more than 11% of them appearing once. The receptor was derived from a man aged 25 to 40 in good health. The chain joins TRBV12-5 to TRBJ2-2; D gene uncertain. Material for sequencing was naive CD4+ T cells from blood. The CDR3 protein is CASGLGNTGELFF. In DNA form, the CDR3 reads TGTGCTAGTGGTTTAGGGAACACCGGGGAGCTGTTTTTT.